The entry that follows covers one T cell receptor beta chain sequence. Its cognate antigen is unknown. TCRdb reprocessed the 5' RACE reads via MiXCR and lists one record per CDR3 protein. The sample has around 120,000 distinct CDR3 sequences, roughly 15% seen once; the top ten hold roughly 13%. CDR3 length equals 16 residues. Trimming took 3 bases from V and 8 from J, leaving 19 bases between them. The data originate from a study of T-cell memory formation after mild COVID-19. Study results and limitations: Clones that contracted clustered mainly in CM and EM if CD4+ and in EMRA if CD8+.

Source material: PBMCs or a T cell subset sorted from them (not recorded which). This sequence joins TRBV12-3 or TRBV12-4 and TRBJ2-2; tentatively, D is TRBD1 (6 bases). The clonotype was recovered from an adult woman who had mild COVID-19 (a few samples of this study predate the infection). Cell type and time point are not known. This chain's CDR3 is CASSFWSNPGEGELFF. The CDR3 bases are TGTGCCAGCAGTTTTTGGTCGAATCCAGGGGAGGGGGAGCTGTTTTTT.